This T cell receptor (beta chain) was documented in a study of blood T cell repertoires in COVID-19. For the study at large: The United States, Italy and Spain were the sources of the acute and convalescent COVID-19 samples. T cells, B-cell-depleted T cells, or PBMCs supplied cDNA or gDNA.

Germline CDR1 and CDR2: MNHEY and SVGAGI. The CDR3 spans 14 residues. The junction had 4 bases not matched to a gene; V was cut back by 6 bases and J by 1 base. Original handling: By means of reference gene primer amplification, nucleated cell counts were estimated. Libraries were prepared by immunoSEQ multiplex PCR; TCRdb keeps only in-frame clonotypes and omits some of them. The V and J calls and clone size come from that table; D and trimming were worked out from the DNA. The sample carries about 190,000 clones, 90% recorded once. Sequenced material: peripheral blood. The chain couples TRBV6-5 to TRBJ1-2, with 8 bases aligning to TRBD1. The TCR sequence derives from a middle-aged man with acute or convalescent COVID-19. The CDR3 bases are TGTGCCAGCAGAATAGACAGGGGTAACTATGGCTACACCTTC. This translates into CASRIDRGNYGYTF.